Shown below are 15 T cell receptor beta chains from a single sample sequenced in a study of blood T cell repertoires in COVID-19. Clones were sequenced by immunoSEQ multiplex PCR, and TCRdb holds only the in-frame ones, with some missing. Among approximately 30,000 clones listed, 70% to 90% were seen once. The sequenced sample consisted of peripheral blood. The origin of the receptors is a middle-aged woman with active or convalescent COVID-19.

The chain combines TRBV19 with TRBJ2-1; the match to TRBD2 covers 11 bases. Germline V gene data show CDR1 as LNHDA and CDR2 as SQIVND (reference sequence). Germline trimming cut 6 bases from V and 2 bases from J; bases unmatched to any gene: 3. CDR3 length equals 15 residues. The CDR3 bases are TGTGCCAGTAGGGTTAGCGGGGGGGCCTACAATGAGCAGTTCTTC. Its translation: CASRVSGGAYNEQFF. Complete variable domain (other parts from reference TRBV19 and TRBJ2-1): DGGITQSPKYLFRKEGQNVTLSCEQNLNHDAMYWYRQDPGQGLRLIYYSQIVNDFQKGDIAEGYSVSREKKESFPLTVTSAQKNPTAFYLCASRVSGGAYNEQFFGPGTRLTVL.

The V call is TRBV2, the J call TRBJ2-3, with 12 bases fitting TRBD1. Germline-derived CDR1 and CDR2 are SNHLY and FYNNEI. Trimming took 4 bases from V and 5 from J; bases not matched to a gene: 4. This CDR3 comprises 15 residues. The CDR3 DNA reads as TGTGCCAGCAGTGGTCGGGACAGGGGGCAAGATACGCAGTATTTT. Its protein is CASSGRDRGQDTQYF.

The genes are TRBV23-1 and TRBJ1-4, with 10 bases lining up with TRBD1. TRBV23-1 is assigned to the ORF class and has an uncertain function. J was trimmed by 2 bases and V by 4 bases; bases with no gene match: 10. The CDR3 sequence is 18 residues long. CDR3 nucleotide sequence: TGCGCCAGCAGTCTAAACCGGGACAGGGGCCCGACTAATGAAAAACTGTTTTTT. Protein product: CASSLNRDRGPTNEKLFF.

This clone is a singleton in its sample. The chain couples TRBV5-8 to TRBJ1-4; the match to TRBD1 covers 10 bases. The V and J ends lost 3 bases and 6 bases, in that order; junction bases with no gene match: 5. CDR3 length: 15 amino acids. Germline V gene data show CDR1 as SGHTS and CDR2 as YDEGEE. Here the CDR3 DNA reads TGTGCCAGCAGCTCGAAAGGGACAGGGGATGAAAAACTGTTTTTT. The encoded protein is CASSSKGTGDEKLFF.

The rearrangement links TRBV5-1 to TRBJ2-2, with TRBD2 identical over 11 bases. J lost 3 bases, V lost 6 bases, and 4 bases had no gene match. Looked up from germline, CDR1 is SGHRS and CDR2 is YFSETQ. The CDR3 contains 15 residues. CDR3 region: CASKVAGGYTGELFF. The CDR3, as DNA: TGCGCCAGCAAAGTAGCGGGGGGGTACACCGGGGAGCTGTTTTTT.

The chain couples TRBV4-3 to TRBJ2-7; the match to TRBD2 covers 7 bases. This CDR3 is 15 amino acids long. Trimming removed 1 base from V and 3 bases from J; junction bases left unmatched: 6. Germline values: CDR1 LGHNA, CDR2 YSLEER. CDR3 sequence reads: CASSQVLAGNYEQYF. CDR3 sequence (DNA): TGCGCCAGCAGCCAAGTATTAGCGGGTAACTACGAGCAGTACTTC.

The rearrangement joins TRBV6-2 or TRBV6-3 to TRBJ1-5, with D possibly matching TRBD1 (5 bases). CDR1 is MNHEY, CDR2 SVGEGT, per germline. The CDR3 runs to 13 residues. V dropped 0 bases and J dropped 9 bases, with 9 bases sitting between them. The chain's CDR3 is CASSYSQGRPQHF. The CDR3 region has the DNA TGTGCCAGCAGTTACTCGCAGGGTCGGCCCCAGCATTTT.

The chain links TRBV7-2 to TRBJ2-5; a weak D match, TRBD1 (6 bases). From germline, CDR1 is SGHTA and CDR2 FQGNSA. This CDR3 contains 14 residues. Between the trimmed V and J ends, which lost 3 bases and 2 bases, there was a span of 10 bases. The CDR3 DNA reads TGTGCCAGCAGCTTCAGGGGTTATCAAGAGACCCAGTACTTC. Amino acid sequence: CASSFRGYQETQYF.

Comments on this clone: Other DNA sequences of this sample code for an identical CDR3. The chain links TRBV5-8 to TRBJ2-5; possible D gene TRBD1, 6 bases. The CDR3 consists of 14 residues. Germline loops: CDR1 SGHTS, CDR2 YDEGEE. V lost 0 bases and J lost 2, with 8 bases in between. The CDR3 bases are TGTGCCAGCAGCTTGGGACAGGCTCAAGAGACCCAGTACTTC. Translated, it gives CASSLGQAQETQYF.

The V and J genes are TRBV7-9 and TRBJ1-1; D is uncertain. Deletions cut 1 base from V and 6 bases from J, with 15 bases between. Germline V gene data show CDR1 as SEHNR and CDR2 as FQNEAQ (reference sequence). This CDR3 has 15 amino acids. CDR3 in DNA: TGTGCCAGCAGCTTAGTGGTAGGGCGGGTACCTGAAGCTTTCTTT. It codes for CASSLVVGRVPEAFF.

CDR3 loop: CASGTGLATEAFF. The CDR3 coding sequence is TGTGCCAGCGGGACAGGATTGGCCACTGAAGCTTTCTTT. V gene TRBV6-5 combines with J gene TRBJ1-1, with 8 positions matching TRBD1. With 8 bases clipped from V and 4 bases from J, the junction kept 6 bases outside the gene matches. Germline values: CDR1 MNHEY, CDR2 SVGAGI. CDR3 length: 13 amino acids.

The V call is TRBV27, the J call TRBJ1-2; 10 bases agree with TRBD1. V was pared by 4 bases and J by 6 bases, with 5 bases of the junction left unmatched. Germline V gives CDR1 MNHEY, CDR2 SMNVEV (reference sequence). There are 14 residues in the CDR3. CDR3 residues: CASSSRGTGDGYTF. In DNA form, the CDR3 reads TGTGCCAGCAGTTCTCGCGGGACAGGGGATGGCTACACCTTC.

This chain connects TRBV30 to TRBJ2-7; 10 bases agree with TRBD1. Germline V gives CDR1 GTSNPN, CDR2 SVGIG (reference sequence). CDR3 size: 14 residues. V lost 5 bases, J lost 2 bases, and 6 bases stayed unmatched. CDR3 in amino acids: CAWGRGQGAYEQYF. CDR3 in DNA: TGTGCCTGGGGTCGCGGACAGGGGGCCTACGAGCAGTACTTC.

V and J are TRBV15 and TRBJ1-1; 7 bases line up with TRBD1. V lost 9 bases and J lost 2; bases outside the gene matches: 3. This CDR3 region has 12 residues. CDR1 and CDR2 (germline): LNHNV, YYDKDF (reference sequence). CDR3 protein: CATGQRNTEAFF. The DNA for the CDR3 is TGTGCCACGGGACAGCGTAACACTGAAGCTTTCTTT. The whole variable domain, remainder taken from reference TRBV15 and TRBJ1-1, is DAMVIQNPRYQVTQFGKPVTLSCSQTLNHNVMYWYQQKSSQAPKLLFHYYDKDFNNEADTPDNFQSRRPNTSFCFLDIRSPGLGDTAMYLCATGQRNTEAFFGQGTRLTVV.

This rearrangement joins TRBV11-2 to TRBJ1-1; weak D call: TRBD1 (5 bases). This CDR3 is built from 15 residues. The germline V gene has CDR1 SGHAT and CDR2 FQNNGV. Trimming removed 5 bases at V and 5 bases at J, with 18 bases between. The CDR3 sequence: CASSPQGVGETEAFF. The CDR3 nucleotides read TGTGCCAGCAGCCCCCAAGGGGTCGGCGAGACTGAAGCTTTCTTT.